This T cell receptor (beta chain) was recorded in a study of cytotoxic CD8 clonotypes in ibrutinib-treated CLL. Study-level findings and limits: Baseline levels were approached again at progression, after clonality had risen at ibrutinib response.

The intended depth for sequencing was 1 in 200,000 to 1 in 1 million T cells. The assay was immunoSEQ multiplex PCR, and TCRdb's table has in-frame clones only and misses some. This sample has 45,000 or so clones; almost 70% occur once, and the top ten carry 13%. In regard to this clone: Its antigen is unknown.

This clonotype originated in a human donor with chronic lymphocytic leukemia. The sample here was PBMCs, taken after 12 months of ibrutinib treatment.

CDR3 sequence reads: CASRGGRASGELFF. CDR3 DNA: TGTGCCAGCAGGGGCGGGAGGGCCTCCGGGGAGCTGTTTTTT. This chain uses TRBV25-1 with TRBJ2-2, with 9 nucleotides matching TRBD2. CDR1 MGHDK and CDR2 SYGVNS come from the germline V gene. The CDR3 has 14 amino acids. V gave up 6 bases and J gave up 6 bases; unmatched junction bases: 5.